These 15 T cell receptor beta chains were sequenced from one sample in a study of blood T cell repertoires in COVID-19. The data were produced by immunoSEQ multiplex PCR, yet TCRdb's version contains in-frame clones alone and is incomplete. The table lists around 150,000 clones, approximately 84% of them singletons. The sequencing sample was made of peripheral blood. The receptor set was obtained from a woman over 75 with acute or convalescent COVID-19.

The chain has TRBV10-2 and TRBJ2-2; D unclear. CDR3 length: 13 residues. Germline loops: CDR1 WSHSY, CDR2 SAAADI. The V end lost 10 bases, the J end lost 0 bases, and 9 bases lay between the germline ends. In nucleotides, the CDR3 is TGCGCCACCCGGGTACCGAACACCGGGGAGCTGTTTTTT. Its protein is CATRVPNTGELFF.

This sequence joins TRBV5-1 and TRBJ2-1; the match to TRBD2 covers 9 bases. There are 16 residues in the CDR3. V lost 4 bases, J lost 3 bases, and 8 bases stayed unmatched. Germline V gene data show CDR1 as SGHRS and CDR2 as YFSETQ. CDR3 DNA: TGCGCCAGCAGCGTTTCTAGCGGGAAGTTCTACAATGAGCAGTTCTTC. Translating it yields CASSVSSGKFYNEQFF.

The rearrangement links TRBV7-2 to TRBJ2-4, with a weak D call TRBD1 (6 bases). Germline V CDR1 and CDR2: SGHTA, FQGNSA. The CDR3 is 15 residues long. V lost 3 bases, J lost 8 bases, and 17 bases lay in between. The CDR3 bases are TGTGCCAGCAGCTTGCCCAGGGGCGAGTTCGACATTCAGTACTTC. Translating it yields CASSLPRGEFDIQYF.

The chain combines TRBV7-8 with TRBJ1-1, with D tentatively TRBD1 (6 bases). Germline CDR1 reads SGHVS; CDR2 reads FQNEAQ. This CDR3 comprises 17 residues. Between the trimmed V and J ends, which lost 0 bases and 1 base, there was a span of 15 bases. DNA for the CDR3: TGTGCCAGCAGCTTAGCGGTAGGGGGTCGAAGGAACACTGAAGCTTTCTTT. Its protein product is CASSLAVGGRRNTEAFF.

The chain's CDR3 is CASRLRGSPIEFF. CDR3 sequence (DNA): TGTGCCAGCAGGTTACGGGGATCACCAATTGAGTTCTTC. The J gene is TRBJ2-1, the V gene TRBV5-6, with a tentative D call TRBD2 (5 bases). The CDR3 covers 13 residues. With 5 bases removed from V and 14 bases from J, the gap between germline ends came to 20 bases. Germline V gene sequence: CDR1 SGHDT, CDR2 YYEEEE.

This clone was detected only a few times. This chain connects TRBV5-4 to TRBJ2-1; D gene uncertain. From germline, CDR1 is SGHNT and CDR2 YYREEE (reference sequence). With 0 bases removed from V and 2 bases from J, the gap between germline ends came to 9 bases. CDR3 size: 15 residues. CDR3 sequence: CASSLALRTYNEQFF. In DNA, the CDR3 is TGTGCCAGCAGCTTGGCGCTGCGGACCTACAATGAGCAGTTCTTC. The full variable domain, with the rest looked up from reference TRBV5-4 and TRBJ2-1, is ETGVTQSPTHLIKTRGQQVTLRCSSQSGHNTVSWYQQALGQGPQFIFQYYREEENGRGNFPPRFSGLQFPNYSSELNVNALELDDSALYLCASSLALRTYNEQFFGPGTRLTVL.

The CDR3 nucleotides read TGTGCCTGGAGTGGGACAGGGCCTAACTATGGCTACACCTTC. It translates to CAWSGTGPNYGYTF. V usage is TRBV30 and J usage is TRBJ1-2; 8 bases are a match to TRBD1. Germline trimming cut 1 base from V and 0 bases from J; bases unmatched to any gene: 1. The CDR3 is made up of 14 amino acids. Germline V CDR1 and CDR2: GTSNPN, SVGIG (reference sequence).

CDR3 in amino acids: CSVGGGLLGDEQFF. CDR3 in DNA: TGCAGCGTCGGAGGCGGACTATTGGGCGATGAGCAGTTCTTC. This chain joins TRBV29-1 and TRBJ2-1, with D perhaps matching TRBD2 (6 bases). This CDR3 has 14 residues. V was pared by 6 bases and J by 8 bases, with 20 bases between. The germline V gene encodes CDR1 SQVTM and CDR2 ANQGSEA.

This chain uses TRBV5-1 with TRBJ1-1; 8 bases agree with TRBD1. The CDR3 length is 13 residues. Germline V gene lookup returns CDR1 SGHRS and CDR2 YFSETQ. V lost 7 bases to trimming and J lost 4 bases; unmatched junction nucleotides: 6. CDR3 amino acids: CASARDRGTEAFF. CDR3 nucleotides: TGCGCCAGCGCTCGCGACAGGGGCACTGAAGCTTTCTTT.

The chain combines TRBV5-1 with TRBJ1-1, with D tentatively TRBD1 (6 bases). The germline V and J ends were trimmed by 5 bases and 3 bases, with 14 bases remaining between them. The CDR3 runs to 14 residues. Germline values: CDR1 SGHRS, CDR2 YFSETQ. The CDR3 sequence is CASSRIPGDTEAFF. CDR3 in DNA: TGCGCCAGCAGTCGGATTCCAGGGGACACTGAAGCTTTCTTT.

CDR3 nucleotides: TGTGCCAGTAGTAGGGGGGAGAGGGGTGAGACCCAGTACTTC. This encodes CASSRGERGETQYF. The chain uses TRBV19 and TRBJ2-5, with D maybe TRBD2 (6 bases). V shed 4 bases and J shed 5 bases, with 14 bases lying between them. The CDR3 runs 14 residues. Germline V CDR1 and CDR2: LNHDA, SQIVND (reference sequence).

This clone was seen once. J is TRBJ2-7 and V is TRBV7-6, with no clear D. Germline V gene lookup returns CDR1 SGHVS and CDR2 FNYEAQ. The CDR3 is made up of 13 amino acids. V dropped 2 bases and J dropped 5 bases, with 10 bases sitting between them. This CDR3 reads CASSLWQAHEQYF. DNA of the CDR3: TGTGCCAGCAGCTTATGGCAGGCCCACGAGCAGTACTTC.

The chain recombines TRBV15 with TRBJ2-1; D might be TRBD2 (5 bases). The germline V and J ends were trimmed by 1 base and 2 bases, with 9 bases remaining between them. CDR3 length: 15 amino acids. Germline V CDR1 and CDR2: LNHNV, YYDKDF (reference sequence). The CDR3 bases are TGTGCCACCAGCAGAGGAGGGAGCCCCTACAATGAGCAGTTCTTC. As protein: CATSRGGSPYNEQFF.

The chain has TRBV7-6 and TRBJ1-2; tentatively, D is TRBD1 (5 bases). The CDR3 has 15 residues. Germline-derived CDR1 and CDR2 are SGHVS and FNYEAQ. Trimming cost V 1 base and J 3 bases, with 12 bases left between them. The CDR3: CASSLGQQPYYGYTF. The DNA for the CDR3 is TGTGCCAGCAGCTTAGGACAGCAACCCTACTATGGCTACACCTTC. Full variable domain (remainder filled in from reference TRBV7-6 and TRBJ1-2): GAGVSQSPRYKVTKRGQDVALRCDPISGHVSLYWYRQALGQGPEFLTYFNYEAQQDKSGLPNDRFSAERPEGSISTLTIQRTEQRDSAMYRCASSLGQQPYYGYTFGSGTRLTVV.

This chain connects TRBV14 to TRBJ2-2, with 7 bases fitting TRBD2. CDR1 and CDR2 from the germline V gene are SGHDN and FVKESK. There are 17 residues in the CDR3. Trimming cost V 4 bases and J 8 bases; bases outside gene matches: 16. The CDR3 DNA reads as TGTGCCAGCAGCCCTGGATTAGCAACCGGGAGGAGAGGGGAGCTGTTTTTT. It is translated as CASSPGLATGRRGELFF. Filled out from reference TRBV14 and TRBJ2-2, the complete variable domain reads EAGVTQFPSHSVIEKGQTVTLRCDPISGHDNLYWYRRVMGKEIKFLLHFVKESKQDESGMPNNRFLAERTGGTYSTLKVQPAELEDSGVYFCASSPGLATGRRGELFFGEGSRLTVL.